A single sample gave rise to the 27 T cell receptor beta chains below, sequenced in a study of radiation and T cells in renal cell carcinoma. Data came from immunoSEQ multiplex PCR; TCRdb stores just in-frame clones and leaves some out. The data contain some 97,000 clones, around 83% of them seen just once; the ten biggest clones take up less than 7.5%. Documented time point: blood 4 weeks post-SBRT, at nephrectomy. Treatment here: 15 Gy SBRT to primary tumor, nephrectomy 4 weeks later. The source was blood, collected from a patient whose treatment included radiotherapy and nephrectomy. Source of these receptors: a man in his sixties with renal cell carcinoma.

This rearrangement joins TRBV7-8 to TRBJ2-3, with 11 nucleotides matching TRBD2. V shed 4 bases and J 3 bases; nucleotides not matched to a gene: 15. Germline V gene data show CDR1 as SGHVS and CDR2 as FQNEAQ. The CDR3 extends over 19 amino acids. The CDR3 is CASSSLGRASGRRTDTQYF. CDR3 DNA: TGTGCCAGCAGCTCCCTGGGGAGGGCTAGCGGGAGGAGGACAGATACGCAGTATTTT.

This clone was counted a few times. This sequence joins TRBV6-5 and TRBJ1-1, with D maybe TRBD1 (6 bases). The germline V gene has CDR1 MNHEY and CDR2 SVGAGI. Trimming cost V 11 bases and J 0 bases, with 13 bases left between them. This CDR3 is built from 13 residues. The CDR3 coding sequence is TGTGCCTCCCACAGGGCCATGAACACTGAAGCTTTCTTT. It yields the protein CASHRAMNTEAFF.

The chain has TRBV7-8 and TRBJ1-1, with a tentative D call TRBD1 (6 bases). This CDR3 contains 15 residues. Germline V gene sequence: CDR1 SGHVS, CDR2 FQNEAQ. V lost 0 bases, J lost 4 bases, and 12 bases lay in between. CDR3 sequence (DNA): TGTGCCAGCAGCTTAGCCGTGGCAGGGGTCACTGAAGCTTTCTTT. Residues: CASSLAVAGVTEAFF.

The chain employs TRBV1 and TRBJ1-2. TRBV1 represents a pseudogene. This CDR3 has 14 amino acids. The CDR3 reads CASSQGGSRYGYTF. DNA of the CDR3: TGCGCCAGCAGCCAGGGGGGAAGTCGCTATGGCTACACCTTC.

The chain carries TRBV19 and TRBJ1-3, with 7 positions matching TRBD1. Germline V gene data show CDR1 as LNHDA and CDR2 as SQIVND (reference sequence). Losses at the gene ends were 5 bases for V and 2 bases for J; bases not matched to a gene: 0. The CDR3 contains 13 residues. The CDR3: CASSGTAGNTIYF. The DNA of the CDR3 is TGTGCCAGTAGTGGGACAGCTGGAAACACCATATATTTT. Full variable domain (remainder filled in from reference TRBV19 and TRBJ1-3): DGGITQSPKYLFRKEGQNVTLSCEQNLNHDAMYWYRQDPGQGLRLIYYSQIVNDFQKGDIAEGYSVSREKKESFPLTVTSAQKNPTAFYLCASSGTAGNTIYFGEGSWLTVV.

This clone was picked up one time. This chain uses TRBV29-1 with TRBJ2-2; D uncertain. The CDR3 is 15 amino acids. Trimming pared 1 base from V and 2 bases from J, leaving 11 bases between. The germline gives CDR1 SQVTM, CDR2 ANQGSEA. This CDR3 is CSVEVRPGNTGELFF. CDR3 DNA: TGCAGCGTTGAAGTCAGGCCAGGTAACACCGGGGAGCTGTTTTTT.

V and J are TRBV10-2 and TRBJ2-3; no reliable D call. This CDR3 spans 14 amino acids. CDR1 is WSHSY and CDR2 is SAAADI in the germline V gene. The V end was cut by 2 bases, the J end by 3 bases, with 9 bases between. The CDR3 coding sequence is TGCGCCAGCAGTGAGGAACTGGGGACAGATACGCAGTATTTT. Its protein product is CASSEELGTDTQYF.

This sequence joins TRBV28 and TRBJ1-2, with D unresolved. V was clipped by 2 bases and J by 5 bases, with 6 bases between them. The CDR3 is 12 amino acids. Germline V gene data show CDR1 as MDHEN and CDR2 as SYDVKM. The chain's CDR3 is CASSLNGYGYTF. The CDR3 DNA follows: TGTGCCAGCAGTTTAAATGGATATGGCTACACCTTC.

The chain couples TRBV10-2 to TRBJ2-1; the D gene is possibly TRBD2 (5 bases). CDR3 length: 13 amino acids. Trimming left V 8 bases short and J 7 bases short, with 15 bases between. CDR1 and CDR2 from the germline V gene are WSHSY and SAAADI. This chain's CDR3 is CASAPPGGNEQFF. The CDR3 DNA sequence: TGCGCCAGCGCACCCCCCGGAGGAAATGAGCAGTTCTTC.

The chain couples TRBV28 to TRBJ2-3; the D gene is possibly TRBD2 (6 bases). This CDR3 region has 15 residues. The germline V and J ends were trimmed by 2 bases and 3 bases, with 12 bases remaining between them. Germline CDR1 MDHEN, CDR2 SYDVKM. The CDR3 sequence is CASSLPGSGTDTQYF. The CDR3, as DNA: TGTGCCAGCAGTTTACCCGGGAGCGGTACAGATACGCAGTATTTT.

This clone has a single count. This rearrangement joins TRBV7-2 to TRBJ2-1; no reliable D call. Germline V gives CDR1 SGHTA, CDR2 FQGNSA. CDR3 length: 15 residues. V lost 1 base to trimming and J lost 2 bases, with 9 bases between them. The DNA of the CDR3 is TGTGCCAGCAGCTTAGATCCAGGAGCCTACAATGAGCAGTTCTTC. It encodes CASSLDPGAYNEQFF.

V is TRBV19 and J is TRBJ2-2, with 7 positions matching TRBD2. Germline loops: CDR1 LNHDA, CDR2 SQIVND (reference sequence). This CDR3 spans 15 amino acids. The V and J ends lost 3 bases and 7 bases, in that order; junction bases with no gene match: 8. CDR3 protein: CASSMRGGGGGELFF. In nucleotides, the CDR3 is TGTGCCAGTAGTATGCGCGGGGGAGGTGGCGGGGAGCTGTTTTTT.

This chain uses TRBV2 with TRBJ2-3, with 8 bases lining up with TRBD1. This CDR3 contains 16 residues. The trim removed 7 bases at V and 1 base at J, leaving 10 bases unmatched. Germline CDR1 is SNHLY and CDR2 is FYNNEI. The CDR3 protein is CASNTGQGGGTDTQYF. The CDR3 nucleotides read TGTGCCAGCAACACCGGACAGGGAGGTGGCACAGATACGCAGTATTTT.

The chain is built from TRBV5-1 and TRBJ2-1, with 12 bases fitting TRBD1. The CDR3 consists of 19 residues. J gave up 5 bases and V 3 bases, and 15 bases lay outside the gene matches. Germline values: CDR1 SGHRS, CDR2 YFSETQ. The CDR3 nucleotides are TGCGCCAGCAGCTCGGGACAGGGGGCAGCGGGAGGGCCCCACAATGAGCAGTTCTTC. It specifies CASSSGQGAAGGPHNEQFF.

This sequence joins TRBV5-1 and TRBJ2-7, with 10 nucleotides matching TRBD2. Germline V gene lookup returns CDR1 SGHRS and CDR2 YFSETQ. The V gene end was trimmed by 2 bases and the J gene end by 6 bases; junction bases not matched to a gene: 8. The CDR3 runs to 15 residues. CDR3 nucleotides: TGCGCCAGCAGCTTAGCGGGAGGGACCTTGGGCGAGCAGTACTTC. This sequence encodes CASSLAGGTLGEQYF. Using reference TRBV5-1 and TRBJ2-7 for the parts outside the CDR3, the full variable domain is KAGVTQTPRYLIKTRGQQVTLSCSPISGHRSVSWYQQTPGQGLQFLFEYFSETQRNKGNFPGRFSGRQFSNSRSEMNVSTLELGDSALYLCASSLAGGTLGEQYFGPGTRLTVT.

The chain couples TRBV19 to TRBJ1-4, with TRBD1 as a possible D gene (5 bases). The V end lost 3 bases, the J end lost 7 bases, and 12 bases lay between the germline ends. The CDR3 spans 14 residues. Per germline, CDR1 LNHDA and CDR2 SQIVND (reference sequence). Written as DNA, the CDR3 is TGTGCCAGTAGTATTGGGGGTCGGGGTGAAAAACTGTTTTTT. Translation: CASSIGGRGEKLFF.

J is TRBJ2-2 and V is TRBV27; weak D call: TRBD2 (6 bases). The CDR3 extends over 15 amino acids. V lost 3 bases and J 4 bases, leaving 12 bases between the germline ends. Per germline, CDR1 MNHEY and CDR2 SMNVEV (reference sequence). The CDR3 spells CASSLNGGFTGELFF. For the CDR3, the DNA is TGTGCCAGCAGTTTGAACGGGGGATTCACCGGGGAGCTGTTTTTT.

J is TRBJ2-1 and V is TRBV4-3; D is uncertain. Germline CDR1 reads LGHNA; CDR2 reads YSLEER. Trimming took 0 bases from V and 1 from J, leaving 10 bases between them. The CDR3 has 16 amino acids. The CDR3 DNA reads TGCGCCAGCAGCCAAGATCGGATTAGTTCCTACAATGAGCAGTTCTTC. As protein: CASSQDRISSYNEQFF.

The chain couples TRBV6-1 to TRBJ1-5; D is uncertain. Trimming cost V 4 bases and J 1 base, with 8 bases left between them. CDR1 MNHNS and CDR2 SASEGT come from the germline V gene. The CDR3 is 14 residues long. The CDR3 loop reads CASSASDSNQPQHF. In DNA, the CDR3 is TGTGCCAGCAGTGCATCCGACAGCAATCAGCCCCAGCATTTT.

The CDR3 is CASGIQSYEQYF. Here the CDR3 DNA reads TGTGCCAGCGGGATACAGTCCTACGAGCAGTACTTC. This sequence joins TRBV28 and TRBJ2-7; D is ambiguous. Deletions cut 8 bases from V and 1 base from J, with 9 bases between. The germline V gene has CDR1 MDHEN and CDR2 SYDVKM. The CDR3 contains 12 residues.

CDR3: CASSLVGAMYEQYF. The CDR3 DNA sequence: TGTGCCAGCAGCCTAGTAGGGGCTATGTACGAGCAGTACTTC. This chain uses TRBV28 with TRBJ2-7; D possibly corresponds to TRBD1 (5 bases). Germline V gene lookup returns CDR1 MDHEN and CDR2 SYDVKM. This CDR3 contains 14 residues. Trimming removed 6 bases from V and 4 bases from J, with 16 bases in between.

This sequence joins TRBV6-5 and TRBJ1-4, with 8 bases fitting TRBD1. The junction had 5 bases not matched to a gene; V was cut back by 4 bases and J by 7 bases. Germline values: CDR1 MNHEY, CDR2 SVGAGI. This CDR3 spans 14 amino acids. CDR3 DNA sequence: TGTGCCAGCAGTTTCCGGGGACAGGTTGAAAAACTGTTTTTT. Translating it yields CASSFRGQVEKLFF.

This clone has just a few counts. The chain has TRBV7-9 and TRBJ1-1; D uncertain. The CDR3 has 13 residues. CDR1 is SEHNR, CDR2 FQNEAQ, per germline (reference sequence). Trimming stripped 4 bases from V and 2 bases from J, with 8 bases between. The CDR3 nucleotides are TGTGCCAGCAGCTCTGGGATCAACACTGAAGCTTTCTTT. Translating it yields CASSSGINTEAFF.

In its sample, this clone was seen a few times. The V and J genes are TRBV27 and TRBJ1-1; no definite D call. Deletions cut 4 bases from V and 1 base from J, with 10 bases between. This CDR3 is built from 14 residues. CDR1 is MNHEY and CDR2 is SMNVEV in the germline V gene (reference sequence). In nucleotides, the CDR3 is TGTGCCAGCAGTTACCGAGGCCAGAACACTGAAGCTTTCTTT. Protein sequence: CASSYRGQNTEAFF.

This sequence joins TRBV19 and TRBJ1-4; 7 bases line up with TRBD1. V gave up 7 bases and J gave up 8 bases; unmatched junction bases: 7. The CDR3 runs to 13 residues. Germline assignment: CDR1 LNHDA and CDR2 SQIVND (reference sequence). Here the CDR3 reads CASTGGGEEKLFF. The CDR3 DNA sequence: TGTGCCAGTACTGGAGGGGGCGAGGAAAAACTGTTTTTT.

V is TRBV27 and J is TRBJ2-3; 14 bases agree with TRBD2. This CDR3 has 16 residues. Germline trimming cut 6 bases from V and 6 bases from J; bases unmatched to any gene: 8. Germline loops: CDR1 MNHEY, CDR2 SMNVEV (reference sequence). The chain's CDR3 is CASRPTSGRAWDTQYF. CDR3 bases: TGTGCCAGCAGACCGACTAGCGGGAGGGCATGGGATACGCAGTATTTT.

The chain has TRBV29-1 and TRBJ2-5, with D possibly TRBD1 on 6 matching bases. The CDR3 has 12 amino acids. The V gene's germline CDR1 is SQVTM and CDR2 ANQGSEA. Trimming took off 6 bases at V and 11 bases at J, with 19 bases between the two ends. CDR3 sequence reads: CSVGAAIVEQYF. CDR3 nucleotide sequence: TGCAGCGTGGGGGCGGCCATAGTAGAGCAGTACTTC.